The subject of this entry is one T cell receptor (beta chain). Per the study methods: Using reference gene primer amplification, nucleated cell counts were estimated. The data were produced by immunoSEQ multiplex PCR, yet TCRdb's version contains in-frame clones alone and is incomplete. The DNA was the basis for D and trimming; V, J and clone size are from that table. The repertoire includes some 160,000 clones, more than 75% of them detected once, and around 4.4% sits in the top ten. The entry originates in a study of blood T cell repertoires in COVID-19. Study-wide background: The United States, Italy and Spain supplied acute and convalescent COVID-19 samples. T cells, B-cell-depleted T cells, or PBMCs provided the cDNA or gDNA that served as material.

This CDR3 spans 16 amino acids. Germline V gives CDR1 SEHNR, CDR2 FQNEAQ (reference sequence). V was pared by 5 bases and J by 8 bases, with 10 bases of the junction left unmatched. The TCR comes from a man in his sixties with acute or convalescent COVID-19. Input material: peripheral blood. This chain connects TRBV7-9 to TRBJ2-1; 12 nucleotides align to TRBD2. Written as DNA, the CDR3 is TGTGCCAGCAGCCCCCTGACTAGCGGGAGTAGCCATGAGCAGTTCTTC. Its protein is CASSPLTSGSSHEQFF.